This T cell receptor (beta chain) came from a study of blood T cell repertoires in COVID-19. Study-level background: Samples representing acute and convalescent COVID-19 were sourced from the United States, Italy and Spain.

Authors' methods: From reference gene primer amplification, estimates of nucleated cell counts were derived. Sequenced by immunoSEQ multiplex PCR; TCRdb stores in-frame clones only, minus some. V and J calls and clone size are copied from that table; D and trimming were computed from the DNA. The table has around 58,000 clones, approximately 85% seen once; the top ten hold approximately 16%. This clone has a handful of counts. V lost 4 bases and J lost 4, with 15 bases in between. Per the germline V gene, CDR1 is SGHRS and CDR2 is YFSETQ. The CDR3 has 15 amino acids. V usage is TRBV5-1 and J usage is TRBJ1-3, with D perhaps TRBD1 (6 bases). The sample consisted of peripheral blood. This sequence was found in a human donor in a cohort sampled during active COVID-19. In nucleotides, the CDR3 is TGCGCCAGCAGCCCGACAGGTGAAGGAGGAAACACCATATATTTT. Encoded protein: CASSPTGEGGNTIYF.